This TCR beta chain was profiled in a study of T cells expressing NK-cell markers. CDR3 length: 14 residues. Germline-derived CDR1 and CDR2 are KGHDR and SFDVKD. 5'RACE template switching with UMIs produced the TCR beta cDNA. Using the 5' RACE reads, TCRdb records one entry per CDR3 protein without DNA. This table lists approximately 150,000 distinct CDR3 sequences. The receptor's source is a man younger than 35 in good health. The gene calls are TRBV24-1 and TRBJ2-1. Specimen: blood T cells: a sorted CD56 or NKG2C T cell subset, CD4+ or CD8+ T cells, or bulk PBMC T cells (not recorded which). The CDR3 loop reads CATSEGSPYNEQFF.